This T cell receptor beta chain appears in the sequencing data of a study of shared clonotypes between healthy human individuals. The study, taken as a whole, reports: Clonotype sharing among donors, it was expected, would be affected by sequencing depth. Relative to clonotypes present in all four donors, those not shared had lower generation probabilities.

Comment on this clone: The antigen is not known.

The deep-level immunoSEQ assay was used. Tens of thousands of T cell genomes, or around 0.2 ug DNA, went into the sorted-subset replicate PCRs. This table comes from immunoSEQ multiplex PCR, and its TCRdb copy is limited to in-frame clones, with some not included. The sample records about 2,200,000 clones, approximately 94% being singletons. Cells designated naive CD8 were CD45RO-negative and were positively selected for CCR7, with terminally differentiated effector memory CD45RA+ cells excluded. V lost 6 bases and J 6 bases, leaving 18 bases between the germline ends. The V gene's germline CDR1 is MDHEN and CDR2 SYDVKM. CDR3 length equals 14 residues.

The sample taken for sequencing was naive CD8+ T cells from PBMCs. The rearrangement joins TRBV28 to TRBJ2-7, with D maybe TRBD1 (6 bases). The clonotype originates from a man aged 18 to 30 in good health. Some clones in this sample may be carry-over from other donors' samples. CDR3 in amino acids: CASSLTGNLGEQYF. The DNA for the CDR3 is TGTGCCAGCAGCTTAACAGGGAACCTTGGCGAGCAGTACTTC.